What follows are 27 T cell receptor beta chains derived from one specimen sequenced in a study of PD-L1 blockade in urothelial cancer (dated by TCRdb to between 2016 and 2019). The library was built by means of the immunoSEQ multiplex PCR assay. Not all clones reach the TCRdb copy of this immuneACCESS table, which keeps in-frame sequences only. Checked studies attribute under half of the gap to unresolved V genes and leave the rest unexplained. This sample has fewer than 55,000 clones in its table, and more than 75% of those were observed once. The ten most abundant clones make up 3% to 3.5% of the sample. The starting material was PBMCs, obtained around atezolizumab (anti-PD-L1) treatment. The source of these receptors is a man between 65 and 85 years old with urothelial cancer.

The V and J genes are TRBV29-1 and TRBJ1-1; D is possibly TRBD1 (5 bases). The germline CDR1 and CDR2 sequences are SQVTM and ANQGSEA. The V end lost 6 bases, the J end lost 0 bases, and 20 bases lay between the germline ends. This CDR3 is 16 amino acids long. The DNA of the CDR3 is TGCAGCGTAACCCGGGACGGGAGATTTTTGAACACTGAAGCTTTCTTT. Translated, it gives CSVTRDGRFLNTEAFF. Full variable domain (outside the CDR3, taken from reference TRBV29-1 and TRBJ1-1): SAVISQKPSRDICQRGTSLTIQCQVDSQVTMMFWYRQQPGQSLTLIATANQGSEATYESGFVIDKFPISRPNLTFSTLTVSNMSPEDSSIYLCSVTRDGRFLNTEAFFGQGTRLTVV.

This chain joins TRBV6-5 and TRBJ2-7; D gene unclear. In germline, CDR1 is MNHEY, CDR2 SVGAGI. Trimming removed 7 bases at V and 0 bases at J, with 10 bases between. This CDR3 is 13 amino acids long. CDR3: CASKHTTSYEQYF. DNA for the CDR3: TGTGCCAGCAAACACACCACCTCCTACGAGCAGTACTTC.

As DNA, the CDR3 is TGTGCCAGCTCACCCGGTGGAGACAGAGGAAACACCATATATTTT. Its translation is CASSPGGDRGNTIYF. The chain carries TRBV18 and TRBJ1-3, with a tentative D call TRBD1 (5 bases). Germline CDR1 is KGHSH and CDR2 is LQKENI. V was pared by 3 bases and J by 4 bases, with 13 bases between. The CDR3 is 15 amino acids.

CDR3 in amino acids: CASSEGQGPYEQYF. The CDR3 region has the DNA TGCGCCAGCAGTGAGGGACAGGGACCCTACGAGCAGTACTTC. The chain joins TRBV10-1 to TRBJ2-7; 8 bases map to TRBD1. The CDR3 loop spans 14 amino acids. Per the germline V gene, CDR1 is WNHNN and CDR2 is SYGVQD (reference sequence). The junction had 2 bases not matched to a gene; V was cut back by 2 bases and J by 2 bases.

The V gene is TRBV18, the J gene TRBJ2-7; 10 bases agree with TRBD2. The junction had 3 bases not matched to a gene; V was cut back by 2 bases and J by 2 bases. Germline lookup yields CDR1 KGHSH and CDR2 LQKENI. This CDR3 has 15 amino acids. Here the CDR3 DNA reads TGTGCCAGCTCACCAAGCGGGAGGGACGCCTACGAGCAGTACTTC. This sequence encodes CASSPSGRDAYEQYF.

V usage is TRBV9 and J usage is TRBJ2-1; TRBD2 agrees at 12 bases. Trimming cost V 0 bases and J 12 bases; bases outside gene matches: 10. Germline lookup yields CDR1 SGDLS and CDR2 YYNGEE. This CDR3 comprises 16 residues. The CDR3 DNA reads as TGTGCCAGCAGCGTAGGGAGGACTAGCGGGACAAACCGGCAGTTCTTC. Protein product: CASSVGRTSGTNRQFF.

The table lists this clone with a few counts. This chain connects TRBV4-3 to TRBJ2-2; tentative D call: TRBD1 (5 bases). V gave up 3 bases and J gave up 1 base, with 12 bases separating them. From germline, CDR1 is LGHNA and CDR2 YSLEER. The CDR3 has 16 residues. The CDR3 loop reads CASSHVKGQNTGELFF. The CDR3 DNA reads as TGCGCCAGCAGCCACGTCAAGGGGCAGAACACCGGGGAGCTGTTTTTT.

The chain is built from TRBV4-3 and TRBJ2-7; D may be TRBD1 (6 bases). The CDR3 is made up of 14 amino acids. Germline values: CDR1 LGHNA, CDR2 YSLEER. V lost 0 bases and J lost 9, with 15 bases in between. Here the CDR3 DNA reads TGCGCCAGCAGCCAAGATCTCCAAAGAGGGGGGCAGTACTTC. Translated: CASSQDLQRGGQYF.

CDR3 loop: CASSQDPSAALDTQYF. CDR3 bases: TGCGCCAGCAGCCAAGATCCTAGCGCCGCCCTGGATACGCAGTATTTT. The chain recombines TRBV4-1 with TRBJ2-3; D possibly corresponds to TRBD2 (6 bases). The V end lost 0 bases, the J end lost 6 bases, and 16 bases lay between the germline ends. The V gene's germline CDR1 is MGHRA and CDR2 YSYEKL. CDR3 length: 16 residues.

A single count supports this clone. The genes are TRBV2 and TRBJ1-1; 7 nucleotides align to TRBD1. The CDR3 contains 13 residues. Germline CDR1 and CDR2: SNHLY and FYNNEI. Trimming cost V 6 bases and J 7 bases; bases outside gene matches: 8. CDR3 in amino acids: CASSALGQLEAFF. CDR3 bases: TGTGCCAGCAGCGCCCTGGGACAGCTTGAAGCTTTCTTT.

V gene TRBV27 combines with J gene TRBJ1-1, with 7 bases that match TRBD1. The germline gives CDR1 MNHEY, CDR2 SMNVEV (reference sequence). V was pared by 4 bases and J by 2 bases, with 7 bases of the junction left unmatched. The CDR3 runs 15 residues. The CDR3 protein is CASSSPDRANTEAFF. The CDR3 region has the DNA TGTGCCAGCAGTTCGCCCGACAGGGCCAACACTGAAGCTTTCTTT.

The chain joins TRBV11-3 to TRBJ2-1; D possibly corresponds to TRBD2 (5 bases). V was pared by 5 bases and J by 1 base, with 9 bases between. This CDR3 has 14 residues. Per the germline V gene, CDR1 is SGHNT and CDR2 is YENEEA. The CDR3 DNA follows: TGTGCCAGCAGCCCGGGAAGGTCCTACAATGAGCAGTTCTTC. Protein product: CASSPGRSYNEQFF.

The rearrangement uses TRBV2 and TRBJ1-1, with D hard to call. This CDR3 has 13 residues. Per the germline V gene, CDR1 is SNHLY and CDR2 is FYNNEI. The V and J ends lost 6 bases and 1 base respectively, with 9 bases between them. The CDR3 spells CASSTRQNTEAFF. In nucleotides, the CDR3 is TGTGCCAGCAGCACTCGACAGAACACTGAAGCTTTCTTT.

V is TRBV5-4 and J is TRBJ1-2; possible D gene TRBD1, 5 bases. Trimming took off 3 bases at V and 0 bases at J, with 15 bases between the two ends. CDR3 length equals 16 residues. CDR1 is SGHNT and CDR2 is YYREEE in the germline V gene (reference sequence). CDR3: CASSSPGTGANYGYTF. Here the CDR3 DNA reads TGTGCCAGCAGCTCGCCAGGGACGGGAGCTAACTATGGCTACACCTTC.

This sequence joins TRBV25-1 and TRBJ1-1, with D unclear. Germline assignment: CDR1 MGHDK and CDR2 SYGVNS. The CDR3 sequence is 11 residues long. V was cut by 8 bases and J by 4 bases, with 8 bases left in between. CDR3 coding DNA: TGTGCCAGCGCACAGACCACTGAAGCTTTCTTT. It codes for CASAQTTEAFF.

V gene TRBV5-4 combines with J gene TRBJ1-3; D may be TRBD1 (5 bases). Germline CDR1 SGHNT, CDR2 YYREEE (reference sequence). Trimming took off 2 bases at V and 4 bases at J, with 7 bases between the two ends. The CDR3 sequence is 13 residues long. The CDR3 DNA reads TGTGCCAGCAGCTTAGCAGGGGGAAACACCATATATTTT. This translates into CASSLAGGNTIYF.

This clone was seen only a few times. This chain uses TRBV7-3 with TRBJ2-7, with D unresolved. The CDR3 contains 13 residues. V lost 2 bases and J lost 6, with 11 bases in between. Germline V CDR1 and CDR2: SGHTA, FQGTGA. CDR3 in DNA: TGTGCCAGCAGCTTAGTGCGAGGAAGCGAGCAGTACTTC. This encodes CASSLVRGSEQYF.

The chain is built from TRBV5-6 and TRBJ1-5; tentative D call: TRBD1 (5 bases). The V gene's germline CDR1 is SGHDT and CDR2 YYEEEE. V was trimmed by 0 bases and J by 0 bases, leaving 19 bases between them. The CDR3 is made up of 19 amino acids. Here the CDR3 DNA reads TGTGCCAGCAGCTTGGGGAGTCCGGGACTGGCCTCTAGCAATCAGCCCCAGCATTTT. Protein sequence: CASSLGSPGLASSNQPQHF.

The chain couples TRBV18 to TRBJ1-1; D is ambiguous. There are 15 residues in the CDR3. The V end was cut by 2 bases, the J end by 4 bases, with 14 bases between. The germline V gene encodes CDR1 KGHSH and CDR2 LQKENI. The CDR3 spells CASSPRRELSTEAFF. CDR3 coding DNA: TGTGCCAGCTCACCAAGGAGGGAATTGAGCACTGAAGCTTTCTTT.

The V and J genes are TRBV29-1 and TRBJ1-1; D uncertain. The CDR3 covers 10 residues. The V gene lost 2 bases and the J gene lost 9 bases, with 7 bases spanning the gap. CDR1 and CDR2 from the germline V gene are SQVTM and ANQGSEA. The CDR3 spells CSVEREQAFF. DNA of the CDR3: TGCAGCGTTGAACGGGAGCAAGCTTTCTTT.

This clone was counted a few times. This chain links TRBV7-8 with TRBJ1-1; D not certain. The V end lost 6 bases, the J end lost 0 bases, and 17 bases lay between the germline ends. Germline V gene data show CDR1 as SGHVS and CDR2 as FQNEAQ. CDR3 size: 16 residues. The CDR3 reads CASSRGPGAMNTEAFF. The CDR3 DNA is TGTGCCAGCAGTCGCGGCCCGGGAGCAATGAACACTGAAGCTTTCTTT.

The gene calls are TRBV9 and TRBJ2-1, with 7 positions matching TRBD2. The germline V gene encodes CDR1 SGDLS and CDR2 YYNGEE. The CDR3 spans 15 residues. Trimming took 5 bases from V and 6 from J; bases not matched to a gene: 11. The CDR3 sequence: CASRQGTGGSNEQFF. CDR3 DNA: TGTGCCAGCAGACAAGGGACCGGGGGGAGCAATGAGCAGTTCTTC.

This sequence joins TRBV5-1 and TRBJ2-5; weak D call: TRBD2 (6 bases). Trimming pared 4 bases from V and 0 bases from J, leaving 13 bases between. The CDR3 is 15 residues long. Germline V gives CDR1 SGHRS, CDR2 YFSETQ. The DNA of the CDR3 is TGCGCCAGCAGCCCTGGGACTTCCTACCAAGAGACCCAGTACTTC. Encoded protein: CASSPGTSYQETQYF.

The chain combines TRBV30 with TRBJ2-7; TRBD2 is a possible D gene (8 bases). The CDR3 sequence is 15 residues long. Germline V gene data show CDR1 as GTSNPN and CDR2 as SVGIG (reference sequence). V was clipped by 5 bases and J by 7 bases, with 24 bases between them. The CDR3 DNA is TGTGCCTGGCAATCTCCTTCGACAGGGACTAGGGAGCAGTACTTC. Its protein is CAWQSPSTGTREQYF.

The rearrangement links TRBV15 to TRBJ1-3; the D gene is possibly TRBD1 (5 bases). Per the germline V gene, CDR1 is LNHNV and CDR2 is YYDKDF (reference sequence). The V end lost 0 bases, the J end lost 2 bases, and 8 bases lay between the germline ends. This CDR3 comprises 15 residues. The CDR3, as DNA: TGTGCCACCAGCAGAGATCGGGGGACTGGAAACACCATATATTTT. Translating gives CATSRDRGTGNTIYF.

The genes are TRBV6-1 and TRBJ2-7, with TRBD2 as a possible D gene (7 bases). Per the germline V gene, CDR1 is MNHNS and CDR2 is SASEGT. Trimming left V 7 bases short and J 5 bases short, with 15 bases between. CDR3 length: 13 residues. The CDR3 sequence: CASTRGGRDEQYF. The DNA of the CDR3 is TGTGCCAGCACTCGAGGGGGGAGGGACGAGCAGTACTTC.

This clone has a single count. This chain links TRBV15 with TRBJ2-5; 8 positions match TRBD2. This CDR3 has 15 amino acids. The germline V gene encodes CDR1 LNHNV and CDR2 YYDKDF (reference sequence). V lost 4 bases, J lost 4 bases, and 8 bases stayed unmatched. Here the CDR3 reads CATSIGAGVLETQYF. The CDR3 nucleotides are TGTGCCACCAGCATTGGAGCGGGAGTATTAGAGACCCAGTACTTC.